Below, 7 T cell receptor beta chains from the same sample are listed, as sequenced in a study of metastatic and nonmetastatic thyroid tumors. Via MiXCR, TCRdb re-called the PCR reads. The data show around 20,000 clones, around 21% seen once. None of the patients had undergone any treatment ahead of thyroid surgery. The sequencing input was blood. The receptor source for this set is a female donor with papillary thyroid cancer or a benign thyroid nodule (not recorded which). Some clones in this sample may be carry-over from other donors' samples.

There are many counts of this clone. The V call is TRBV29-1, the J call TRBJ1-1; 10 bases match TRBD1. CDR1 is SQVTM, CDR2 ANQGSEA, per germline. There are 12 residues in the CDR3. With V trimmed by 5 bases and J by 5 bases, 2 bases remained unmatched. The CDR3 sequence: CSVRTGGTEAFF. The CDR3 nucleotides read TGCAGCGTTAGGACAGGGGGGACTGAAGCTTTCTTT.

The CDR3 loop is CASSRVGTGEQPQHF. In DNA, the CDR3 is TGTGCCAGCAGCCGCGTCGGGACAGGGGAACAGCCCCAGCATTTT. V usage is TRBV4-2 and J usage is TRBJ1-5; 10 bases line up with TRBD1. The CDR3 has 15 residues. Per germline, CDR1 LGHNA and CDR2 YNFKEQ. V shed 4 bases and J 7 bases; nucleotides not matched to a gene: 7.

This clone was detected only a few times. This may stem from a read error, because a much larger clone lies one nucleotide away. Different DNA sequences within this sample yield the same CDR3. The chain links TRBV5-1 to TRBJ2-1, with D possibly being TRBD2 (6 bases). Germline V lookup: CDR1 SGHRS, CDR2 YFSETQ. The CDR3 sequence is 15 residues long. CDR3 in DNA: TGCGCCAGCAGCTTGGCGGGGGTCTCGGACAACGAGCAGTTCTTC. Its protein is CASSLAGVSDNEQFF. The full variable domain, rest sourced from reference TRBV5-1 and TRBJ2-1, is KAGVTQTPRYLIKTRGQQVTLSCSPISGHRSVSWYQQTPGQGLQFLFEYFSETQRNKGNFPGRFSGRQFSNSRSEMNVSTLELGDSALYLCASSLAGVSDNEQFFGPGTRLTVL.

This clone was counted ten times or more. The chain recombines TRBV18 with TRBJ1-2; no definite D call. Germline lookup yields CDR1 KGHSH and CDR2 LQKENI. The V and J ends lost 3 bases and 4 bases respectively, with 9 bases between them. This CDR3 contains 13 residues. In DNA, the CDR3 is TGTGCCAGCTCACCGGAGGGTTCCTATGGCTACACCTTC. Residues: CASSPEGSYGYTF.

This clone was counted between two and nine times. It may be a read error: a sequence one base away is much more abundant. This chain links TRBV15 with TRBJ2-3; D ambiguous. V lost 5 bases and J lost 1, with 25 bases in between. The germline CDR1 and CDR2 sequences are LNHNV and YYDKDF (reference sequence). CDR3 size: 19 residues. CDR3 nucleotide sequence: TGTGCCACCAGCGGGTGGAGAAAACCTCCCCTGTGGGGCACAGATACGCAGTATTTT. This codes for CATSGWRKPPLWGTDTQYF.

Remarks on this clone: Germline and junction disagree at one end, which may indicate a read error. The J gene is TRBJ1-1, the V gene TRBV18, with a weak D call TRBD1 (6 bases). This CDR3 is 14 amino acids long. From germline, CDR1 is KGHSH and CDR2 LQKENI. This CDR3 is CASSQGGNNTETFF. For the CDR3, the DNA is TGTGCCAGCTCACAAGGGGGAAATAACACTGAAACTTTCTTT. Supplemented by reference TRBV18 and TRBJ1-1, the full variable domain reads NAGVMQNPRHLVRRRGQEARLRCSPMKGHSHVYWYRQLPEEGLKFMVYLQKENIIDESGMPKERFSAEFPKEGPSILRIQQVVRGDSAAYFCASSQGGNNTETFFGQGTRLTVV.

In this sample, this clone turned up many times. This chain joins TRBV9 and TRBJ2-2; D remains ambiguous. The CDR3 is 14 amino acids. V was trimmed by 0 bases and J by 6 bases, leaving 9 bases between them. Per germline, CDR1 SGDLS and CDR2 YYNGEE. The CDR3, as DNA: TGTGCCAGCAGCGTAGGGATAGTTTCCGGGGAGCTGTTTTTT. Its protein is CASSVGIVSGELFF.